This entry features one TCR beta chain sequence. Naive-designated CD8 cells lacked CD45RO, were positively enriched for CCR7, and omitted terminally differentiated effector memory CD45RA+ cells. This specimen comes from a study of shared clonotypes between healthy human individuals. The ends were cut back, 1 base at V and 5 bases at J, with 12 bases in the middle. The length of the CDR3 is 14 residues. The germline gives CDR1 MGHRA, CDR2 YSYEKL. Data came from immunoSEQ multiplex PCR; TCRdb stores just in-frame clones and leaves some out. The table has some 2,000,000 clones, about 95% seen once. The chain recombines TRBV4-1 with TRBJ2-7, with a tentative D call TRBD1 (5 bases). Sequencing was performed on naive CD8+ T cells sorted from blood. This sequence was found in a man between 18 and 29 years old in good health. CDR3 DNA: TGCGCCAGCAGCCAAGGATCCCAGGACAACGAGCAGTACTTC. Protein product: CASSQGSQDNEQYF.